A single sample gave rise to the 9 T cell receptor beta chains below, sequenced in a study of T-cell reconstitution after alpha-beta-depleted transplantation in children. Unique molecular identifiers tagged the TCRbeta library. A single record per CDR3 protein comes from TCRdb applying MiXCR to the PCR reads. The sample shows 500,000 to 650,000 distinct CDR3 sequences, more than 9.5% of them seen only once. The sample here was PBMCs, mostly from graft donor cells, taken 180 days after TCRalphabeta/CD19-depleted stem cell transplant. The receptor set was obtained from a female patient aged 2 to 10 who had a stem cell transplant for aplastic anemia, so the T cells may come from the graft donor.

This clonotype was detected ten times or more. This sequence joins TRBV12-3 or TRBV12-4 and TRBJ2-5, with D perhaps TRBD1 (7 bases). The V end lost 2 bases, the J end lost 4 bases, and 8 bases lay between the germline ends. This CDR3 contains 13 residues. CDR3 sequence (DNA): TGTGCCAGCAGTTTACAGGGGGGAGAGACCCAGTACTTC. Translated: CASSLQGGETQYF.

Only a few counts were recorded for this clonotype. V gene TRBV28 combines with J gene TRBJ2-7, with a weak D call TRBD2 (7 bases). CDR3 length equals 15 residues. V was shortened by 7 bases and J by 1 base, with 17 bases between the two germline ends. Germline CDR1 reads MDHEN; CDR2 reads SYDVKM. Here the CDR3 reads CASKGGGAGSYEQYF. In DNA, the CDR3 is TGTGCCAGCAAGGGTGGGGGGGCAGGGTCCTACGAGCAGTACTTC.

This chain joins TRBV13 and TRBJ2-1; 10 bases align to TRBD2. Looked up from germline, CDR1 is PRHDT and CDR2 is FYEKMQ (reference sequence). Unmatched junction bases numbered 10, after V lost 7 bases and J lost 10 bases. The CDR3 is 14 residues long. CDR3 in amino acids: CASTPELAGREQFF. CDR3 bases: TGTGCCAGCACCCCAGAACTAGCGGGACGGGAGCAGTTCTTC.

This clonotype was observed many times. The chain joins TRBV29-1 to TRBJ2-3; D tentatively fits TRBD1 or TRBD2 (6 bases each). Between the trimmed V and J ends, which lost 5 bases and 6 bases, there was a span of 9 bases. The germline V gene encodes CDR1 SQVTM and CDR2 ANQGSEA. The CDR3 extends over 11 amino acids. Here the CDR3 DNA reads TGCAGCGTTACAGGGAGGGATACGCAGTATTTT. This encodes CSVTGRDTQYF.

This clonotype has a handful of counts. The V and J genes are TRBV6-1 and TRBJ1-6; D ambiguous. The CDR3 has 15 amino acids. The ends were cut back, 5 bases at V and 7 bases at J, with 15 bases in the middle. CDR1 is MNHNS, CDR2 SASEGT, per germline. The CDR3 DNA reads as TGTGCCAGCAGTCCGACGACCGGTAAAAATTCACCCCTCCACTTT. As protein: CASSPTTGKNSPLHF.

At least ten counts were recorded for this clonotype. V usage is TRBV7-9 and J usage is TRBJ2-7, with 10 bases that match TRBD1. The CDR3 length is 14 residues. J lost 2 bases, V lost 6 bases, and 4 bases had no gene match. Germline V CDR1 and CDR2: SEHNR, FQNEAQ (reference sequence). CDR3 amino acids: CASSPGQGTYEQYV. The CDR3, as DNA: TGTGCCAGCAGTCCGGGACAGGGGACCTACGAGCAGTACGTC.

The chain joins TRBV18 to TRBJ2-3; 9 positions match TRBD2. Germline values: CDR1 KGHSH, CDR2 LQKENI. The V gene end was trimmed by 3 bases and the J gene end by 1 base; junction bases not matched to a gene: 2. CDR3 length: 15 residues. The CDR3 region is CASSPQRGGTDTQYF. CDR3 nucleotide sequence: TGTGCCAGCTCACCCCAGCGGGGGGGCACAGATACGCAGTATTTT.

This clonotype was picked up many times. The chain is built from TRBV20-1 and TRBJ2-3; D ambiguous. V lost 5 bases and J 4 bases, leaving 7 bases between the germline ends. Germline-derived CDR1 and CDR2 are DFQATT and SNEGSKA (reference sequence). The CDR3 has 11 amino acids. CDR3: CSAFIADTQYF. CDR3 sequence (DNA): TGCAGTGCTTTTATTGCAGATACGCAGTATTTT.

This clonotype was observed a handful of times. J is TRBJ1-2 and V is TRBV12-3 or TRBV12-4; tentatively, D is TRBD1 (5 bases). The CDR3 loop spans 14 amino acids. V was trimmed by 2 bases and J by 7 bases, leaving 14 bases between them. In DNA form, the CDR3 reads TGTGCCAGCAGTTTAACGGGGGGTTGGTTTGGCTACACCTTC. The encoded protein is CASSLTGGWFGYTF.